Each of the 30 T cell receptor beta chains below was sequenced from the same sample in a study of blood T cells in healthy people across ages. Primed by a sample-barcoded 5' primer and a J-beta primer mix, a second PCR proceeded for about 6 to 12 cycles. TCRdb analysed the 5' RACE reads with MiXCR anew, one entry per CDR3 protein. The sample contains about 1.5 million distinct CDR3 sequences, approximately 43% of which appear only once. The sequenced sample consisted of blood. The receptors come from a woman aged 18-30 years in good health.

This clonotype was seen at least ten times. The J gene is TRBJ2-7, the V gene TRBV5-1; possibly TRBD1 for D (6 bases). V was shortened by 3 bases and J by 0 bases, with 16 bases between the two germline ends. The CDR3 is 16 amino acids. Germline CDR1 SGHRS, CDR2 YFSETQ. The CDR3 DNA follows: TGCGCCAGCAGCTCCCACAGGGATTCTATCTCCTACGAGCAGTACTTC. It translates to CASSSHRDSISYEQYF. The whole variable domain, remainder taken from reference TRBV5-1 and TRBJ2-7, is KAGVTQTPRYLIKTRGQQVTLSCSPISGHRSVSWYQQTPGQGLQFLFEYFSETQRNKGNFPGRFSGRQFSNSRSEMNVSTLELGDSALYLCASSSHRDSISYEQYFGPGTRLTVT.

This clonotype was seen a handful of times. The rearrangement joins TRBV18 to TRBJ2-1; 9 bases are shared with TRBD1. The CDR3 is 15 residues long. Germline V lookup: CDR1 KGHSH, CDR2 LQKENI. The V gene end was trimmed by 0 bases and the J gene end by 6 bases; junction bases not matched to a gene: 3. The CDR3 nucleotides are TGTGCCAGCTCACCACCGGGACAGGGTCTCAATGAGCAGTTCTTC. It encodes CASSPPGQGLNEQFF. The full variable domain, its missing parts supplied by reference TRBV18 and TRBJ2-1, is NAGVMQNPRHLVRRRGQEARLRCSPMKGHSHVYWYRQLPEEGLKFMVYLQKENIIDESGMPKERFSAEFPKEGPSILRIQQVVRGDSAAYFCASSPPGQGLNEQFFGPGTRLTVL.

This clonotype was counted only a few times. The chain carries TRBV5-1 and TRBJ1-1; weak D call: TRBD1 (5 bases). Germline V gene data show CDR1 as SGHRS and CDR2 as YFSETQ. The length of the CDR3 is 15 residues. V was cut by 0 bases and J by 4 bases, with 13 bases left in between. For the CDR3, the DNA is TGCGCCAGCAGCTTGGGGGTGGGGGTACTCACTGAAGCTTTCTTT. Protein product: CASSLGVGVLTEAFF.

This clonotype has just a few counts. The chain is built from TRBV4-1 and TRBJ2-5; the D is unclear. Trimming removed 5 bases at V and 0 bases at J, with 7 bases between. Germline V gives CDR1 MGHRA, CDR2 YSYEKL. This CDR3 has 13 residues. CDR3 sequence: CASSVPYQETQYF. DNA for the CDR3: TGCGCCAGCAGCGTGCCGTACCAAGAGACCCAGTACTTC.

This clonotype has more than one count but fewer than ten. The rearrangement links TRBV4-3 to TRBJ2-3, with D unclear. Germline values: CDR1 LGHNA, CDR2 YSLEER. The CDR3 spans 13 residues. V was clipped by 0 bases and J by 2 bases, with 3 bases between them. CDR3 residues: CASSQELTDTQYF. The DNA for the CDR3 is TGCGCCAGCAGCCAAGAGCTCACAGATACGCAGTATTTT.

As regards this clonotype: The germline gene is not matched at one end of the junction; a read error may be the cause. CDR3 residues: CVSSQERVHRDSYEQYF. In DNA, the CDR3 is TGCGTCAGCAGCCAAGAAAGGGTCCACAGAGACTCCTACGAGCAGTACTTC. The chain couples TRBV4-3 to TRBJ2-7; D uncertain. The germline gives CDR1 LGHNA, CDR2 YSLEER. The CDR3 totals 17 residues.

V is TRBV6-5 and J is TRBJ2-3, with 13 bases fitting TRBD2. With V trimmed by 0 bases and J by 2 bases, 8 bases remained unmatched. Germline CDR1 is MNHEY and CDR2 is SVGAGI. The CDR3 totals 19 residues. In DNA, the CDR3 is TGTGCCAGCAGTTACTCCCGTTGGACTAGCGGGGGCCTCACAGATACGCAGTATTTT. Amino acids: CASSYSRWTSGGLTDTQYF.

CDR3 amino acids: CASRTQGFQETQYF. As DNA, the CDR3 is TGTGCCAGCAGAACACAGGGGTTCCAAGAGACCCAGTACTTC. The V call is TRBV12-3 or TRBV12-4, the J call TRBJ2-5, with 7 bases fitting TRBD1. The junction had 5 bases not matched to a gene; V was cut back by 6 bases and J by 1 base. CDR3 length equals 14 residues.

The chain carries TRBV11-2 and TRBJ2-1, with TRBD1 matching 10 bases. CDR1 is SGHAT, CDR2 FQNNGV, per germline. This CDR3 is 17 amino acids long. Trimming cost V 5 bases and J 9 bases; bases outside gene matches: 16. CDR3 in amino acids: CASSKLRRDRGGGEQFF. The CDR3 bases are TGTGCCAGCAGCAAACTCCGCCGGGACAGGGGCGGGGGTGAGCAGTTCTTC.

The chain combines TRBV28 with TRBJ2-1; 8 bases fit TRBD2. Germline loops: CDR1 MDHEN, CDR2 SYDVKM. The CDR3 loop spans 16 amino acids. V gave up 6 bases and J gave up 4 bases; unmatched junction bases: 11. The DNA of the CDR3 is TGTGCCAGCAGCCCCTTGGGAGCGGGGGAGTACAATGAGCAGTTCTTC. Its protein is CASSPLGAGEYNEQFF.

The chain is built from TRBV12-3 or TRBV12-4 and TRBJ1-2, with 8 positions matching TRBD1. Trimming removed 5 bases from V and 7 bases from J; junction bases left unmatched: 3. The CDR3 contains 12 residues. For the CDR3, the DNA is TGTGCCAGCAGTAACACAGGGGGTGGCTACACCTTC. It specifies CASSNTGGGYTF.

This clonotype was seen a handful of times. The V call is TRBV28, the J call TRBJ2-7, with 9 bases aligning to TRBD2. This CDR3 contains 17 residues. The germline V gene has CDR1 MDHEN and CDR2 SYDVKM. J was trimmed by 2 bases and V by 3 bases; bases with no gene match: 11. Written as DNA, the CDR3 is TGTGCCAGCAGTTTGGTGTTCCGGCGGGAGGGAGCCTACGAGCAGTACTTC. Its translation is CASSLVFRREGAYEQYF.

The rearrangement uses TRBV20-1 and TRBJ2-7; 10 nucleotides match TRBD1. Germline V CDR1 and CDR2: DFQATT, SNEGSKA (reference sequence). The CDR3 is made up of 13 amino acids. The trim removed 2 bases at V and 7 bases at J, leaving 5 bases unmatched. Written as DNA, the CDR3 is TGCAGTGCTAGACCGACAGGGGGCGGAGAGCAGTACTTC. It encodes CSARPTGGGEQYF.

The CDR3 loop is CASSNSDRGMEKLFF. In DNA, the CDR3 is TGTGCCAGCAGCAACTCGGACAGGGGGATGGAAAAACTGTTTTTT. The chain couples TRBV7-9 to TRBJ1-4, with TRBD1 matching over 10 bases. Germline V gives CDR1 SEHNR, CDR2 FQNEAQ (reference sequence). The CDR3 has 15 residues. V lost 5 bases to trimming and J lost 8 bases; unmatched junction nucleotides: 8.

The J gene is TRBJ2-3, the V gene TRBV11-2; 8 bases align to TRBD2. This CDR3 region has 15 residues. J gave up 0 bases and V 5 bases, and 4 bases lay outside the gene matches. Germline V gene sequence: CDR1 SGHAT, CDR2 FQNNGV. The CDR3 here is CASSSWTSSTDTQYF. CDR3 bases: TGTGCCAGCAGCAGCTGGACTAGCAGCACAGATACGCAGTATTTT.

V is TRBV7-3 and J is TRBJ2-3; TRBD2 is a possible D gene (7 bases). Germline-derived CDR1 and CDR2 are SGHTA and FQGTGA. With 4 bases removed from V and 4 bases from J, the gap between germline ends came to 18 bases. The CDR3 is 16 amino acids. In DNA form, the CDR3 reads TGTGCCAGCAGCTCCGGGGGGCGGTTCAGGGCAGATACGCAGTATTTT. Translation gives CASSSGGRFRADTQYF.

The chain recombines TRBV10-2 with TRBJ2-7; D is unresolved. Germline values: CDR1 WSHSY, CDR2 SAAADI. This CDR3 comprises 12 residues. Trimming left V 11 bases short and J 1 base short, with 12 bases between. The CDR3 is CAVEEGSYEQYF. For the CDR3, the DNA is TGCGCCGTCGAGGAAGGGTCCTACGAGCAGTACTTC.

This clonotype was counted between two and nine times. CDR3 DNA: TGCGCCAGCAGCACACGGTCTCGGGGAAAGAATTCACCCCTCCACTTT. Translating gives CASSTRSRGKNSPLHF. This chain connects TRBV5-1 to TRBJ1-6; D unresolved. Germline assignment: CDR1 SGHRS and CDR2 YFSETQ. The length of the CDR3 is 16 residues. Trimming left V 4 bases short and J 7 bases short, with 18 bases between.

This chain joins TRBV12-3 or TRBV12-4 and TRBJ1-5; D not resolved. The CDR3 is 14 amino acids. V was cut by 7 bases and J by 0 bases, with 10 bases left in between. The CDR3 loop reads CASTMDVSNQPQHF. The CDR3 DNA follows: TGTGCCAGCACTATGGACGTTAGCAATCAGCCCCAGCATTTT.

This clonotype has a handful of counts. The genes are TRBV25-1 and TRBJ1-1, with a possible D match to TRBD1 (6 bases). V dropped 5 bases and J dropped 6 bases, with 19 bases sitting between them. The germline gives CDR1 MGHDK, CDR2 SYGVNS. The CDR3 runs 15 residues. The CDR3 nucleotides are TGTGCCAGCAGTTACATACAGGGTGGGAGATCTGAAGCTTTCTTT. Amino acid sequence: CASSYIQGGRSEAFF. Full variable domain (rest looked up from reference TRBV25-1 and TRBJ1-1): EADIYQTPRYLVIGTGKKITLECSQTMGHDKMYWYQQDPGMELHLIHYSYGVNSTEKGDLSSESTVSRIRTEHFPLTLESARPSHTSQYLCASSYIQGGRSEAFFGQGTRLTVV.

The chain uses TRBV11-1 and TRBJ2-7; TRBD2 agrees at 9 bases. The end of the DNA is better explained by TRBJ2-5, so the J call may be wrong. The CDR3 is 16 residues long. Germline CDR1 reads SGHAT; CDR2 reads FQDESV (reference sequence). The CDR3 region is CASSLANSGSRETQYF. CDR3 nucleotide sequence: TGTGCCAGCAGCTTAGCGAATAGCGGGAGTCGAGAGACCCAGTACTTC.

This chain's CDR3 is CASSLALRGADPDNEKLFF. CDR3 sequence (DNA): TGCGCCAGCAGCTTGGCCCTCCGGGGCGCTGATCCGGATAATGAAAAACTGTTTTTT. V is TRBV5-1 and J is TRBJ1-4; maybe TRBD1 (5 bases). The CDR3 length is 19 residues. Germline CDR1 SGHRS, CDR2 YFSETQ. The V end was cut by 0 bases, the J end by 4 bases, with 22 bases between.

The chain has TRBV25-1 and TRBJ2-7; unclear D gene. The CDR3 is made up of 13 amino acids. The V and J ends lost 7 bases and 1 base respectively, with 11 bases between them. Germline values: CDR1 MGHDK, CDR2 SYGVNS. The CDR3 loop is CASNRQNSYEQYF. As DNA, the CDR3 is TGTGCCAGCAATCGGCAGAATTCCTACGAGCAGTACTTC.

J is TRBJ2-2 and V is TRBV6-5, with 9 nucleotides matching TRBD1. With 2 bases clipped from V and 8 bases from J, the junction kept 9 bases outside the gene matches. The CDR3 extends over 16 amino acids. Germline V gene lookup returns CDR1 MNHEY and CDR2 SVGAGI. CDR3 in DNA: TGTGCCAGCAGTTACGACGGGACAGGGATATCTGGGGAGCTGTTTTTT. This sequence encodes CASSYDGTGISGELFF.

This clonotype was counted between two and nine times. The chain recombines TRBV20-1 with TRBJ1-2; no clear D gene. The ends were cut back, 2 bases at V and 4 bases at J, with 14 bases in the middle. Germline V gene sequence: CDR1 DFQATT, CDR2 SNEGSKA (reference sequence). This CDR3 region has 14 residues. The DNA of the CDR3 is TGCAGTGCTAGATATGAGGGAGGCCTCTATGGCTACACCTTC. This encodes CSARYEGGLYGYTF.

This clonotype was picked up a small number of times. V and J are TRBV7-2 and TRBJ2-7, with D possibly matching TRBD2 (6 bases). Trimming pared 5 bases from V and 3 bases from J, leaving 17 bases between. The V gene's germline CDR1 is SGHTA and CDR2 FQGNSA. There are 15 residues in the CDR3. The CDR3 nucleotides read TGTGCCAGCAGCCCCCTGCGGGATACCGTCTACGAGCAGTACTTC. Its protein product is CASSPLRDTVYEQYF.

This clonotype occurred once. The germline gene is not matched at one end of the junction; a read error may be the cause. The rearrangement links TRBV20-1 to TRBJ1-2; D perhaps matches TRBD1 (5 bases). Germline V gene sequence: CDR1 DFQATT, CDR2 SNEGSKA (reference sequence). The CDR3 runs 16 residues. The CDR3 sequence is CGARIGALTNRNGYTF. DNA of the CDR3: TGCGGTGCCAGGATTGGGGCTCTCACCAATCGGAATGGCTACACCTTC.

V is TRBV12-3 or TRBV12-4 and J is TRBJ1-4; TRBD1 aligns across 8 bases. The J segment lost 2 bases and the V segment lost 5 bases, leaving 4 bases of the junction unmatched. The CDR3 consists of 15 residues. CDR3: CASSLWTGTNEKLFF. The CDR3 DNA is TGTGCCAGCAGTCTCTGGACAGGGACTAATGAAAAACTGTTTTTT.

The chain has TRBV29-1 and TRBJ2-1, with 7 bases that match TRBD2. The DNA end favors TRBJ2-7, so the J call may be wrong. The germline gives CDR1 SQVTM, CDR2 ANQGSEA. This CDR3 is built from 16 residues. The CDR3 DNA reads as TGCAGCGTCAAACCCCAAGCGGGGAACCCGTACAATGAGCAGTACTTC. It specifies CSVKPQAGNPYNEQYF.

The rearrangement links TRBV21-1 to TRBJ1-5. TRBV21-1 is a pseudogene segment. This CDR3 region has 13 residues. The CDR3 spells CANMRGGNQPQHF. For the CDR3, the DNA is TGTGCCAATATGCGGGGTGGCAATCAGCCCCAGCATTTT.